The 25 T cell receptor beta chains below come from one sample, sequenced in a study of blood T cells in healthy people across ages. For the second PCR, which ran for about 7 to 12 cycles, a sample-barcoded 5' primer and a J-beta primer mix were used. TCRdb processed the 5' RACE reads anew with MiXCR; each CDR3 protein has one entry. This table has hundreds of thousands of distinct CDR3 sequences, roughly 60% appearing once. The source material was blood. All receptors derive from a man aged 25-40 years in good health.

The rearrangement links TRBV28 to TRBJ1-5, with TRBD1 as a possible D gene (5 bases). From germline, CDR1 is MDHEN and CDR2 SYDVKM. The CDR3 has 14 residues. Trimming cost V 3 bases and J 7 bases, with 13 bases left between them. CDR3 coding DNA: TGTGCCAGCAGTTTCATTCAGGGAGTCCAGCCCCAGCATTTT. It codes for CASSFIQGVQPQHF.

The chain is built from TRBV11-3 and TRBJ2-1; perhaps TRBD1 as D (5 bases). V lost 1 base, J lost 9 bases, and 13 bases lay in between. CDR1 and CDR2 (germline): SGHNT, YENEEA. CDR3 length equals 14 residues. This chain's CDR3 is CASSLVAGIGEQFF. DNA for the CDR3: TGTGCCAGCAGCTTAGTCGCAGGGATAGGTGAGCAGTTCTTC.

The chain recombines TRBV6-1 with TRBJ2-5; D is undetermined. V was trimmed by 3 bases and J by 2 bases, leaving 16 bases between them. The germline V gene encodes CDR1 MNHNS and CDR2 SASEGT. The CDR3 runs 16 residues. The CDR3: CASSEAGVNFQETQYF. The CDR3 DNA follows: TGTGCCAGCAGTGAGGCTGGGGTAAATTTTCAAGAGACCCAGTACTTC.

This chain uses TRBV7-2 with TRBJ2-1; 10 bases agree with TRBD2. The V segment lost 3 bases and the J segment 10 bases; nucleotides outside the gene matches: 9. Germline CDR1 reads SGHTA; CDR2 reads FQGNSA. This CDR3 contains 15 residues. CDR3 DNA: TGTGCCAGCAGCTTCTACAGCGGGGGGGCAGGGGAGCAGTTCTTC. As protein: CASSFYSGGAGEQFF.

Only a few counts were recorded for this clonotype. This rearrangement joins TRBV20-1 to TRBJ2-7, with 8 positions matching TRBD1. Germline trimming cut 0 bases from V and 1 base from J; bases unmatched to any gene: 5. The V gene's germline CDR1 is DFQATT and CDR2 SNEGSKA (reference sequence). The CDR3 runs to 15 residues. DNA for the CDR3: TGCAGTGCTAGAGATCCCGGACAGGGATCCTACGAGCAGTACTTC. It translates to CSARDPGQGSYEQYF.

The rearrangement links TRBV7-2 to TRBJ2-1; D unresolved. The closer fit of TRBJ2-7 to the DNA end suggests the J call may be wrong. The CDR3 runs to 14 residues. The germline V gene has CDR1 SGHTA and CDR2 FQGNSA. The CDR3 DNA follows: TGTGCCAGCAGCTTAGTGTACGCGGTGGGGGAGCAGTACTTC. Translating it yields CASSLVYAVGEQYF.

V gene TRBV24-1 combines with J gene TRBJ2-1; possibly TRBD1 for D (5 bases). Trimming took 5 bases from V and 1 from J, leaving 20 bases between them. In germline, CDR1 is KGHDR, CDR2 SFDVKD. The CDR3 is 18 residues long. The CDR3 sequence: CATSAETGNTPSYNEQFF. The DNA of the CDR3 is TGTGCCACCAGTGCCGAAACAGGTAACACACCTTCCTACAATGAGCAGTTCTTC.

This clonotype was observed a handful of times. CDR3 protein: CASSSLAGSYNEQFF. Written as DNA, the CDR3 is TGTGCCAGCAGTTCCCTAGCGGGGAGCTACAATGAGCAGTTCTTC. The chain joins TRBV7-9 to TRBJ2-1, with TRBD2 matching over 9 bases. In germline, CDR1 is SEHNR, CDR2 FQNEAQ (reference sequence). There are 15 residues in the CDR3. V gave up 6 bases and J gave up 3 bases; unmatched junction bases: 6.

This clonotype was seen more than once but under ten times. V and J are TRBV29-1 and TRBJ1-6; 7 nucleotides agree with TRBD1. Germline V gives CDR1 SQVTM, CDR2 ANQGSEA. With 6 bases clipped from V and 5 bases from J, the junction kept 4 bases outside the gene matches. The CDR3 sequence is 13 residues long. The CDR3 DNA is TGCAGCGTCCGCAGGGGGAATAATTCACCCCTCCACTTT. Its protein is CSVRRGNNSPLHF.

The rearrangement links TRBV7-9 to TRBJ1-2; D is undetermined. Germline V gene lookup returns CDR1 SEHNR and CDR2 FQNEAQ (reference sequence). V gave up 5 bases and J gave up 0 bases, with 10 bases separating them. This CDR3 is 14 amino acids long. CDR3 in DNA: TGTGCCAGCAGCGTAGGACTTGCTAACTATGGCTACACCTTC. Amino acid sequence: CASSVGLANYGYTF.

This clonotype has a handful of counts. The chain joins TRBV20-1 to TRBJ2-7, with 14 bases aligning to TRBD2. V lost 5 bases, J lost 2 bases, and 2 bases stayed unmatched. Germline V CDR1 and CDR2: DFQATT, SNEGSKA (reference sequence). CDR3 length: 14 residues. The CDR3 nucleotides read TGCAGTGCTGGGGGACTAGCGGGAGCCTACGAGCAGTACTTC. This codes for CSAGGLAGAYEQYF.

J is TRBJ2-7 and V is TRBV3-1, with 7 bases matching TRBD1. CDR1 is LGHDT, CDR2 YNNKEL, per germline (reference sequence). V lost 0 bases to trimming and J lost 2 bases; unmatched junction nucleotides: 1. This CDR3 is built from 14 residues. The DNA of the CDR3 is TGTGCCAGCAGCCAAGAAACAGGGGCCTACGAGCAGTACTTC. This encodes CASSQETGAYEQYF.

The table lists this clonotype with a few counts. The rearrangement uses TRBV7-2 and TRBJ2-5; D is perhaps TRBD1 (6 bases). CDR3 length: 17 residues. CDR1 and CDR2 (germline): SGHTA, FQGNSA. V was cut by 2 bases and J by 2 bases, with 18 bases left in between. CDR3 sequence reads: CASSLRITSGVQETQYF. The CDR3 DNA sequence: TGTGCCAGCAGCTTAAGGATCACGTCAGGGGTTCAAGAGACCCAGTACTTC.

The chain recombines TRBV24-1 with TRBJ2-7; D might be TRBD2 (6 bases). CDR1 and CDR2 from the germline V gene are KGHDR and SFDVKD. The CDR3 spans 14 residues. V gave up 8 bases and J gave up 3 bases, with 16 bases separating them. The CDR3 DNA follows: TGTGCCACCAAACTCGACAACGGGAGCTACGAGCAGTACTTC. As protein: CATKLDNGSYEQYF.

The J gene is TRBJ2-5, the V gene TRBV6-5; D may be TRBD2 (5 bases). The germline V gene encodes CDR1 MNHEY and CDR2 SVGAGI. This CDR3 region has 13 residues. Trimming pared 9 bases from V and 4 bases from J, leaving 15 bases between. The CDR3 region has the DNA TGTGCCAGTGAGGGCCTTTTCGGAGAGACCCAGTACTTC. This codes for CASEGLFGETQYF.

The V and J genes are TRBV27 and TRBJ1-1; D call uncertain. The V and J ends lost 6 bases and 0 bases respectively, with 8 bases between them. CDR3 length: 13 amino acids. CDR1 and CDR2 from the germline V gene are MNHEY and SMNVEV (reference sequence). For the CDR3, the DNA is TGTGCCAGCAGACAAGAAATGAACACTGAAGCTTTCTTT. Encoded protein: CASRQEMNTEAFF.

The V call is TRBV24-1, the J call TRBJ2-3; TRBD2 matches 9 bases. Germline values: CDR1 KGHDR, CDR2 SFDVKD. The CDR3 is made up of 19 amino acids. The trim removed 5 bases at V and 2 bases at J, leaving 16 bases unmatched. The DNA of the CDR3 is TGTGCCACCAGTGTCTATGACCCCAGGACTAGCGCACTCACAGATACGCAGTATTTT. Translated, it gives CATSVYDPRTSALTDTQYF.

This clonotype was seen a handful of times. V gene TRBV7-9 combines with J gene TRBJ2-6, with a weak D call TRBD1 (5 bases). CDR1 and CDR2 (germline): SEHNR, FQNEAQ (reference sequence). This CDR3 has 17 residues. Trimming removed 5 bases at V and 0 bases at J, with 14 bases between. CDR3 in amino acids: CASSTKTAYSGANVLTF. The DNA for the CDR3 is TGTGCCAGCAGCACAAAGACAGCATACTCTGGGGCCAACGTCCTGACTTTC.

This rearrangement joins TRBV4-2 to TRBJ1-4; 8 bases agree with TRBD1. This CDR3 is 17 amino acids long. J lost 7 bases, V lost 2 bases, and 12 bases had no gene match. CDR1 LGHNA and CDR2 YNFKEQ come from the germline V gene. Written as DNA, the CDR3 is TGTGCCAGCAGCCAAAGCCGGATCGGGACAGGCCGTGAAAAACTGTTTTTT. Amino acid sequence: CASSQSRIGTGREKLFF.

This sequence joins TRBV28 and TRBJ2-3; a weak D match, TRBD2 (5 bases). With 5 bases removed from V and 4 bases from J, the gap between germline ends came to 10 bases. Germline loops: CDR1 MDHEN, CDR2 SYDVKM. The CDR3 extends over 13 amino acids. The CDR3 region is CASSRTGSDTQYF. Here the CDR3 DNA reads TGTGCCAGCAGTAGGACTGGTTCAGATACGCAGTATTTT.

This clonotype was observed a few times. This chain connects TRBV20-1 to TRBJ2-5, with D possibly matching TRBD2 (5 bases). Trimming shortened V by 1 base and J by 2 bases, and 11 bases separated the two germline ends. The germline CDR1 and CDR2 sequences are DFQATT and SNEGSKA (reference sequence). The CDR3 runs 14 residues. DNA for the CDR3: TGCAGTGCTAGAGTGTCAGACTATCAAGAGACCCAGTACTTC. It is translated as CSARVSDYQETQYF.

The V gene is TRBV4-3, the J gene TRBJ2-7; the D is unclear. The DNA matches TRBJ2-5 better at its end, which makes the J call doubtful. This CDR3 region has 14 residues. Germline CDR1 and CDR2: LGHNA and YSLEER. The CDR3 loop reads CASSQDLGKETQYF. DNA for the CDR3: TGCGCCAGCAGCCAAGATTTAGGGAAGGAGACCCAGTACTTC.

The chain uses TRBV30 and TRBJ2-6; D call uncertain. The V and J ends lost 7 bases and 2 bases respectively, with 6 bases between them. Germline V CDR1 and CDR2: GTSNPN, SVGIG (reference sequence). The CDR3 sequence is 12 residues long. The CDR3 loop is CAFSTGANVLTF. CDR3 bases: TGTGCCTTTTCGACTGGGGCCAACGTCCTGACTTTC.

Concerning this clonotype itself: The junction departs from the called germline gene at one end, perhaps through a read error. CDR3 bases: TGTACCAGCAGTTTAGGGGGGAACACTGAAACTTTCTTT. Encoded protein: CTSSLGGNTETFF. The chain uses TRBV6-5 and TRBJ1-1; D might be TRBD1 (6 bases). The CDR3 consists of 13 residues. The V gene's germline CDR1 is MNHEY and CDR2 SVGAGI.

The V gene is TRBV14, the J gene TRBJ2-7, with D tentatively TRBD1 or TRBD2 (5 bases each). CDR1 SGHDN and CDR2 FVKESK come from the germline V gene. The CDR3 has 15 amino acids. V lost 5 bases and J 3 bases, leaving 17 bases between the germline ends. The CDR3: CASSAINGTNYEQYF. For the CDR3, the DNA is TGTGCCAGCAGCGCGATAAACGGGACGAACTACGAGCAGTACTTC.